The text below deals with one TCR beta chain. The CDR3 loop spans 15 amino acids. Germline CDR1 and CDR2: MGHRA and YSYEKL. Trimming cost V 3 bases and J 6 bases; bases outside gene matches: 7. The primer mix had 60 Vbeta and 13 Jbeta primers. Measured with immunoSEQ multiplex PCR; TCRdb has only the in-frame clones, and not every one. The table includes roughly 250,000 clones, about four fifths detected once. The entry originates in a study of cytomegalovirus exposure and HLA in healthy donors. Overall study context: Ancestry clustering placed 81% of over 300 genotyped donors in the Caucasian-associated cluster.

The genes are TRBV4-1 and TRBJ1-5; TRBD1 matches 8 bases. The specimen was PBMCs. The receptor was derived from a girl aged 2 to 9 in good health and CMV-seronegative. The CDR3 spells CASSHDPGGGQPQHF. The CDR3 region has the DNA TGCGCCAGCAGCCATGACCCAGGGGGCGGTCAGCCCCAGCATTTT.